A single sample gave rise to the 18 T cell receptor beta chains below, sequenced in a study of T cells in Graves' hyperthyroidism and ophthalmopathy. What was amplified from RNA transcripts were TCR beta CDR3 regions. HTBI primers were employed in a first-round RT-PCR of the TCR CDR3. MiXCR, applied by TCRdb to the multiplex PCR reads, yields one record per CDR3 protein. This table has a few hundred thousand distinct CDR3 sequences, about 15% appearing once. Sequenced: blood. These receptors were taken from a woman aged 25 to 39 with Graves' hyperthyroidism.

In its sample, this clonotype was seen many times. V usage is TRBV6-1 and J usage is TRBJ1-2; D is uncertain. Trimming left V 0 bases short and J 2 bases short, with 4 bases between. Germline lookup yields CDR1 MNHNS and CDR2 SASEGT. The CDR3 spans 13 residues. In DNA, the CDR3 is TGTGCCAGCAGTGAAGCGGGGAACTATGGCTACACCTTC. As protein: CASSEAGNYGYTF.

The chain joins TRBV7-9 to TRBJ2-1; the D is unclear. The CDR3 length is 14 residues. Between the trimmed V and J ends, which lost 1 base and 3 bases, there was a span of 7 bases. Germline values: CDR1 SEHNR, CDR2 FQNEAQ (reference sequence). The CDR3 sequence is CASSLVTYYNEQFF. The CDR3 DNA sequence: TGTGCCAGCAGCTTAGTTACCTACTACAATGAGCAGTTCTTC.

The rearrangement links TRBV13 to TRBJ2-1, with a possible D match to TRBD2 (5 bases). Trimming cost V 1 base and J 15 bases, with 13 bases left between them. Germline V gene data show CDR1 as PRHDT and CDR2 as FYEKMQ (reference sequence). The CDR3 is 12 residues long. The chain's CDR3 is CASSLEWGVRFF. The CDR3, as DNA: TGTGCCAGCAGCTTAGAGTGGGGAGTTCGGTTCTTC.

As concerns this clonotype: One end of the junction fails to match germline, which may point to a read error. V is TRBV20-1 and J is TRBJ1-5; D might be TRBD1 (5 bases). The germline V gene has CDR1 DFQATT and CDR2 SNEGSKA (reference sequence). CDR3 length: 15 amino acids. DNA of the CDR3: TGCAGTGCTAGATCCGAGGGGTTTAGCGATCAGCCCCAGCATTTT. Translated: CSARSEGFSDQPQHF.

In this sample, this clonotype turned up many times. V and J are TRBV3-1 and TRBJ2-7; 7 bases match TRBD2. The V and J ends lost 0 bases and 2 bases, in that order; junction bases with no gene match: 4. The V gene's germline CDR1 is LGHDT and CDR2 YNNKEL (reference sequence). The CDR3 consists of 15 residues. In DNA, the CDR3 is TGTGCCAGCAGCCAAGAGGGACTAAGGGCCTACGAGCAGTACTTC. Protein product: CASSQEGLRAYEQYF.

There are many counts of this clonotype. V usage is TRBV13 and J usage is TRBJ2-1; tentative D call: TRBD2 (6 bases). With 5 bases removed from V and 0 bases from J, the gap between germline ends came to 11 bases. CDR1 and CDR2 from the germline V gene are PRHDT and FYEKMQ (reference sequence). This CDR3 has 15 amino acids. This CDR3 is CASSPGTRSYNEQFF. CDR3 coding DNA: TGTGCCAGCAGCCCAGGGACTCGCTCCTACAATGAGCAGTTCTTC.

This clonotype has a count of ten or more. The chain carries TRBV20-1 and TRBJ1-5; D call uncertain. Per germline, CDR1 DFQATT and CDR2 SNEGSKA (reference sequence). V was cut by 3 bases and J by 4 bases, with 10 bases left in between. The CDR3 length is 13 residues. The CDR3 DNA is TGCAGTGCTAGTTCAGCGGCAAATCAGCCCCAGCATTTT. This encodes CSASSAANQPQHF.

This CDR3 reads CASSQGLAGGEQFF. DNA for the CDR3: TGCGCCAGCAGCCAAGGTCTAGCGGGAGGCGAGCAGTTCTTC. The chain uses TRBV4-1 and TRBJ2-1; 11 bases are shared with TRBD2. Losses at the gene ends were 1 base for V and 10 bases for J; bases not matched to a gene: 3. From germline, CDR1 is MGHRA and CDR2 YSYEKL. This CDR3 is 14 amino acids long.

This chain uses TRBV5-1 with TRBJ2-3; 7 bases are a match to TRBD1. The germline V gene has CDR1 SGHRS and CDR2 YFSETQ. Unmatched junction bases numbered 2, after V lost 2 bases and J lost 5 bases. This CDR3 region has 13 residues. The CDR3 DNA reads TGCGCCAGCAGCTTAAACAGGGGAGATACGCAGTATTTT. This encodes CASSLNRGDTQYF.

At least ten counts were recorded for this clonotype. The chain couples TRBV6-5 to TRBJ2-7; D not resolved. The CDR3 is 17 residues long. From germline, CDR1 is MNHEY and CDR2 SVGAGI. Trimming removed 0 bases from V and 2 bases from J, with 17 bases in between. This chain's CDR3 is CASSYSVSSELTYEQYF. As DNA, the CDR3 is TGTGCCAGCAGTTACTCAGTATCGTCAGAACTCACCTACGAGCAGTACTTC.

This clonotype was seen only a few times. The genes are TRBV27 and TRBJ2-1; possible D gene TRBD2, 6 bases. This CDR3 contains 16 residues. Per the germline V gene, CDR1 is MNHEY and CDR2 is SMNVEV (reference sequence). V was clipped by 2 bases and J by 1 base, with 12 bases between them. The CDR3 region is CASSLAMGLSYNEQFF. The CDR3 DNA follows: TGTGCCAGCAGTTTAGCGATGGGACTGTCCTACAATGAGCAGTTCTTC.

This clonotype showed up just a few times. The chain combines TRBV7-8 with TRBJ1-4; D uncertain. V was shortened by 4 bases and J by 7 bases, with 19 bases between the two germline ends. CDR1 and CDR2 (germline): SGHVS, FQNEAQ. The CDR3 has 16 residues. The chain's CDR3 is CASSSVRTTESEKLFF. DNA of the CDR3: TGTGCCAGCAGCTCCGTCAGGACGACCGAGAGTGAAAAACTGTTTTTT.

This clonotype was observed a handful of times. The chain carries TRBV11-2 and TRBJ1-5; D is unresolved. V was shortened by 0 bases and J by 7 bases, with 13 bases between the two germline ends. The CDR3 totals 15 residues. Germline V lookup: CDR1 SGHAT, CDR2 FQNNGV. DNA for the CDR3: TGTGCCAGCAGCTTAGACTTACGGGAACGCCAGCCCCAGCATTTT. Protein: CASSLDLRERQPQHF.

This clonotype showed up many times. The chain joins TRBV11-2 to TRBJ2-3; TRBD1 agrees at 7 bases. V lost 6 bases, J lost 1 base, and 7 bases stayed unmatched. The CDR3 is 15 residues long. CDR1 and CDR2 from the germline V gene are SGHAT and FQNNGV. The DNA for the CDR3 is TGTGCCAGCAGTTGGTTCACAGGGGGCACAGATACGCAGTATTTT. Its translation: CASSWFTGGTDTQYF. Using reference TRBV11-2 and TRBJ2-3 for the parts outside the CDR3, the full variable domain is EAGVAQSPRYKIIEKRQSVAFWCNPISGHATLYWYQQILGQGPKLLIQFQNNGVVDDSQLPKDRFSAERLKGVDSTLKIQPAKLEDSAVYLCASSWFTGGTDTQYFGPGTRLTVL.

This clonotype was counted between two and nine times. The chain has TRBV12-5 and TRBJ1-1; the D gene is possibly TRBD1 (5 bases). This CDR3 spans 13 amino acids. V lost 2 bases and J lost 4, with 8 bases in between. Germline V gene data show CDR1 as LGHNT and CDR2 as FRNRAP. CDR3: CASGLFGGTEAFF. CDR3 bases: TGTGCTAGTGGTTTGTTTGGGGGCACTGAAGCTTTCTTT.

This clonotype showed up many times. The chain is built from TRBV2 and TRBJ1-4, with 8 bases matching TRBD1. The germline V gene has CDR1 SNHLY and CDR2 FYNNEI. The J segment lost 7 bases and the V segment lost 6 bases, leaving 7 bases of the junction unmatched. This CDR3 is built from 14 residues. Here the CDR3 reads CASRRTGTSEKLFF. As DNA, the CDR3 is TGTGCCAGCAGGCGGACAGGGACAAGTGAAAAACTGTTTTTT. Based on the CDR3 plus reference TRBV2 and TRBJ1-4, the full variable domain is EPEVTQTPSHQVTQMGQEVILRCVPISNHLYFYWYRQILGQKVEFLVSFYNNEISEKSEIFDDQFSVERPDGSNFTLKIRSTKLEDSAMYFCASRRTGTSEKLFFGSGTQLSVL.

This clonotype has at least ten counts. The chain joins TRBV28 to TRBJ2-7; 8 bases are shared with TRBD1. The length of the CDR3 is 13 residues. Germline values: CDR1 MDHEN, CDR2 SYDVKM. V dropped 2 bases and J dropped 5; count of bases not matched to a gene: 2. In DNA form, the CDR3 reads TGTGCCAGCAGTTTAACGACAGGGGACGAGCAGTACTTC. Translation: CASSLTTGDEQYF.

J is TRBJ2-2 and V is TRBV28; D may correspond to TRBD1 or TRBD2 (6 bases each). CDR3 size: 14 residues. V lost 8 bases, J lost 3 bases, and 13 bases lay in between. Germline V gene sequence: CDR1 MDHEN, CDR2 SYDVKM. CDR3 in DNA: TGTGCCAGCGGGCAAAGGGGGGACACCGGGGAGCTGTTTTTT. Protein sequence: CASGQRGDTGELFF.